This T cell receptor (beta chain) was profiled in a study of CD8 T cells in ankylosing spondylitis. The V gene's germline CDR1 is SNHLY and CDR2 FYNNEI. Trimming took 4 bases from V and 2 from J, leaving 33 bases between them. The CDR3 spans 23 residues. This clonotype was seen a handful of times. Its target is not known. Via MiXCR, TCRdb re-called the 5' RACE reads, giving one row per CDR3 protein. The sample holds approximately 150,000 distinct CDR3 sequences, under 35% seen once. General study points: CD8+ cells made up the disease-linked clones, which were relatively rare in peripheral blood. Existing reports had already noted some motif variants in reactive arthritis synovial fluid and blood. There was reportedly significant enrichment of clones that were disease-linked in matched ankylosing spondylitis synovial fluid. A TCR beta motif of eight highly homologous variants appeared characteristic of ankylosing spondylitis blood.

The sequence was obtained from a male donor with ankylosing spondylitis. The source material was synovial fluid, either unsorted or a sorted T cell fraction (not recorded which). The V and J genes are TRBV2 and TRBJ2-6, with D possibly being TRBD1 (6 bases). This chain's CDR3 is CASSARRQAPVSLVSPGANVLTF. Written as DNA, the CDR3 is TGTGCCAGCAGTGCAAGACGACAGGCCCCCGTCTCTCTAGTCTCGCCTGGGGCCAACGTCCTGACTTTC.